These 13 T cell receptor beta chains share one sample of origin, sequenced in a study of tumor-infiltrating lymphocytes in oesophageal squamous cell carcinoma. TCRdb independently ran MiXCR on the PCR reads; one entry per CDR3 protein. The repertoire holds roughly 16,000 distinct CDR3 sequences, with around 48% as singletons. Material: normal esophageal tissue next to the tumor. These receptors were taken from a female donor with esophageal squamous cell carcinoma.

The J gene is TRBJ2-1, the V gene TRBV6-1, with TRBD1 identical over 7 bases. Germline values: CDR1 MNHNS, CDR2 SASEGT. The CDR3 runs 15 residues. Trimming took 7 bases from V and 3 from J; bases not matched to a gene: 9. CDR3 nucleotide sequence: TGTGCCAGCATCGACAGGGTTGGGGACTACAATGAGCAGTTCTTC. As protein: CASIDRVGDYNEQFF.

This chain uses TRBV7-4 with TRBJ1-4; D is uncertain. The CDR3 totals 15 residues. CDR1 and CDR2 (germline): SGHVT, SQSDAQ. V was shortened by 1 base and J by 4 bases, with 10 bases between the two germline ends. The CDR3 loop reads CASSLGRRDNEKLFF. CDR3 coding DNA: TGTGCCAGCAGCTTAGGCAGACGGGATAATGAAAAACTGTTTTTT.

The chain employs TRBV4-1 and TRBJ2-7, with 8 bases aligning to TRBD1. V was clipped by 1 base and J by 2 bases; unmatched bases: 4. The germline gives CDR1 MGHRA, CDR2 YSYEKL. This CDR3 is 15 amino acids long. The DNA of the CDR3 is TGCGCCAGCAGCCAAGCCCCAGGGGGCCCCTACGAGCAGTACTTC. It specifies CASSQAPGGPYEQYF.

A single count supports this clonotype. V and J are TRBV7-6 and TRBJ2-5; TRBD1 matches 9 bases. This CDR3 is 12 amino acids long. Germline CDR1 reads SGHVS; CDR2 reads FNYEAQ. Trimming at V came to 0 bases and at J to 12 bases, leaving 2 bases not matched to a gene. The CDR3 coding sequence is TGTGCCAGCAGCTTAGCGGGACAGGGAAAGTACTTC. As protein: CASSLAGQGKYF.

This clonotype was seen more than once but under ten times. The J gene is TRBJ2-1, the V gene TRBV7-2, with TRBD2 matching over 9 bases. The CDR3 consists of 17 residues. In germline, CDR1 is SGHTA, CDR2 FQGNSA. With V trimmed by 2 bases and J by 3 bases, 8 bases remained unmatched. This chain's CDR3 is CASSLRGLASYYNEQFF. The CDR3 DNA reads as TGTGCCAGCAGCTTAAGGGGACTAGCATCCTACTACAATGAGCAGTTCTTC.

The CDR3 DNA is TGTGCCAGCGGGAAGGCGGGAGGGACCTACGAGCAGTACTTC. It translates to CASGKAGGTYEQYF. This chain links TRBV27 with TRBJ2-3, with 9 positions matching TRBD2. The better agreement between TRBJ2-7 and the DNA end casts doubt on the J call. Germline V gene data show CDR1 as MNHEY and CDR2 as SMNVEV (reference sequence). The CDR3 totals 14 residues.

Only a few counts were recorded for this clonotype. This rearrangement joins TRBV6-1 to TRBJ2-7, with TRBD1 matching over 7 bases. The CDR3 runs to 12 residues. J lost 6 bases, V lost 6 bases, and 5 bases had no gene match. Germline CDR1 reads MNHNS; CDR2 reads SASEGT. CDR3 nucleotide sequence: TGTGCCAGCAGAGTGACAGGGCTCGAGCAGTACTTC. This codes for CASRVTGLEQYF.

Here the CDR3 reads CASSLQGQIYNEQFF. The CDR3 DNA reads as TGTGCCAGCAGCTTACAGGGACAAATCTACAATGAGCAGTTCTTC. The chain uses TRBV7-4 and TRBJ2-1, with D tentatively TRBD1 (6 bases). V was trimmed by 2 bases and J by 3 bases, leaving 11 bases between them. There are 15 residues in the CDR3. Germline-derived CDR1 and CDR2 are SGHVT and SQSDAQ.

This clonotype was detected a few times. The CDR3 coding sequence is TGTGCCAGCAGCTCATCGGGGAGGGGGAATGAGCAGTACTTC. Amino acid sequence: CASSSSGRGNEQYF. V and J are TRBV7-2 and TRBJ2-7; weak D call: TRBD2 (7 bases). CDR3 length: 14 amino acids. Germline V gene sequence: CDR1 SGHTA, CDR2 FQGNSA. V was cut by 4 bases and J by 7 bases, with 17 bases left in between. Complete variable domain (other parts from reference TRBV7-2 and TRBJ2-7): GAGVSQSPSNKVTEKGKDVELRCDPISGHTALYWYRQSLGQGLEFLIYFQGNSAPDKSGLPSDRFSAERTGGSVSTLTIQRTQQEDSAVYLCASSSSGRGNEQYFGPGTRLTVT.

In its sample, this clonotype ranks as medium-sized (0.01 to 0.1%). This rearrangement joins TRBV7-9 to TRBJ2-5; no definite D call. V gave up 5 bases and J gave up 5 bases, with 15 bases separating them. The CDR3 is 14 residues long. The germline gives CDR1 SEHNR, CDR2 FQNEAQ (reference sequence). The CDR3 loop is CASSKSHAPETQYF. The CDR3 bases are TGTGCCAGCAGCAAGAGCCACGCTCCGGAGACCCAGTACTTC.

In this sample, this clonotype turned up many times. This sequence joins TRBV27 and TRBJ2-7; D is uncertain. The germline V and J ends were trimmed by 5 bases and 4 bases, with 9 bases remaining between them. This CDR3 contains 12 residues. Germline values: CDR1 MNHEY, CDR2 SMNVEV (reference sequence). The CDR3 reads CASSKSMYEQYF. The CDR3 DNA sequence: TGTGCCAGCAGTAAGTCCATGTACGAGCAGTACTTC.

This clonotype was observed a handful of times. V gene TRBV12-3 or TRBV12-4 combines with J gene TRBJ2-7, with D possibly matching TRBD2 (6 bases). The CDR3 is 14 amino acids. The V and J ends lost 3 bases and 2 bases respectively, with 11 bases between them. CDR3 amino acids: CASSLRRGAYEQYF. CDR3 bases: TGTGCCAGCAGTTTGCGGAGGGGAGCCTACGAGCAGTACTTC.

There are a few counts of this clonotype. The chain carries TRBV7-8 and TRBJ2-3; 9 bases align to TRBD2. With the DNA end fitting TRBJ2-7 better, the J assignment may be wrong. The CDR3 loop spans 13 amino acids. Germline values: CDR1 SGHVS, CDR2 FQNEAQ. CDR3 sequence: CASRVAGVDEQYF. Written as DNA, the CDR3 is TGTGCCAGCAGGGTAGCGGGAGTAGACGAGCAGTACTTC.